A selection of T cell receptor beta chains follows, all from one sample in a study of pediatric ulcerative colitis. Some clones are missing from TCRdb's copy, which holds only in-frame ones; the method was immunoSEQ multiplex PCR. Here the sample spans 60,000 to 75,000 clones, about 80% being singletons. The material sequenced was blood. The receptors were gathered from a boy between 5 and 17 years old with moderate ulcerative colitis. CDR3s include the opening cysteine and the closing phenylalanine or tryptophan. The D gene is left open where the match is weak. Where a row states a size, it is once, few, many or the class of an expanded clone; other rows omit it.

D,J,V,size,DNA,CDR3
.,TRBJ2-3,TRBV27,.,TGTGCCAGCAGTTTATCGATAAGGGGCGTCGCGGATACGCAGTATTTT,CASSLSIRGVADTQYF
.,TRBJ1-1,TRBV10-1,.,TGCGCCAGCGCGGGGTTTAACACTGAAGCTTTCTTT,CASAGFNTEAFF
TRBD1,TRBJ1-6,TRBV5-1,.,TGCGCCAGCAGCTTCATGGGACAGCCTAATTCACCCCTCCACTTT,CASSFMGQPNSPLHF
.,TRBJ1-2,TRBV5-6,.,TGTGCCAGCAGCTTCCAGGGCATGGGTGGCTACACCTTC,CASSFQGMGGYTF
.,TRBJ2-6,TRBV11-3,few,TGTGCCAGCAGCTTAGGGCAGACGAGCTCTGGGGCCAACGTCCTGACTTTC,CASSLGQTSSGANVLTF
TRBD1,TRBJ1-2,TRBV4-1,.,TGCGCCAGCAGCCACCCTAACGGGGGCAGGGGGAACTATGGCTACACCTTC,CASSHPNGGRGNYGYTF
.,TRBJ1-1,TRBV2,few,TGTGCCAGCAGTGATATAGTCCAGGGCACCACTGAAGCTTTCTTT,CASSDIVQGTTEAFF
TRBD1,TRBJ1-2,TRBV5-1,once,TGCGCCAGCAGCTTTGGGACAGACTATGGCTACACCTTC,CASSFGTDYGYTF
.,TRBJ1-5,TRBV6-6,.,TGTGCCAGCAGCTTCCCTGGGCCCCAGCATTTT,CASSFPGPQHF
.,TRBJ1-5,TRBV11-2,.,TGTGCCAGCAGCTTAGACCTAACAGGGCGCCAGCATTTT,CASSLDLTGRQHF
TRBD1,TRBJ1-6,TRBV5-4,.,TGTGCCAGCAGCTTGCGAGGGGGCGAATCACCCCTCCACTTT,CASSLRGGESPLHF
.,TRBJ2-7,TRBV27,.,TGTGCCAGCAGTTTATACACGGATGACTACGAGCAGTACTTC,CASSLYTDDYEQYF
.,TRBJ2-7,TRBV11-2,.,TGTGCCAGCAGCTTCCTTGACGGGCCGCAGTACTTC,CASSFLDGPQYF
.,TRBJ2-5,TRBV5-8,.,TGTGCCAGCAGCCTGGGGGAAGGGAAGACCCAGTACTTC,CASSLGEGKTQYF
TRBD1,TRBJ2-1,TRBV7-2,once,TGTGCCAGCAGCCCTGGACAGGGTTCCTACAATGAGCAGTTCTTC,CASSPGQGSYNEQFF
.,TRBJ1-2,TRBV7-9,few,TGTGCCAGCAGCTTAGCGCCGGGGGCGGTTCCAGTCTACACCTTC,CASSLAPGAVPVYTF
.,TRBJ2-5,TRBV7-2,once,TGTGCCAGCAGCCGTCAAGAGACCCAGTACTTC,CASSRQETQYF
TRBD2,TRBJ2-3,TRBV6-5,.,TGTGCCAGCGGGGAACTAGCGGGGGGGCGTGGTACGCAGTATTTT,CASGELAGGRGTQYF
.,TRBJ2-3,TRBV5-6,.,TGTGCCAGCAGCTTGGAAGGGCAGGGAACAGATACGCAGTATTTT,CASSLEGQGTDTQYF
.,TRBJ2-7,TRBV7-9,.,TGTGCCAGCAGCTTAAAGCAGGGGCGATCCTCCTACGAGCAGTACTTC,CASSLKQGRSSYEQYF
.,TRBJ1-2,TRBV25-1,few,TGTGCCAGCAGTGAATATAGGAGCGGCAGGGGTCATGGCTACACCTTC,CASSEYRSGRGHGYTF
.,TRBJ1-2,TRBV6-6,few,TGTGCCAGCAGTTCCCCAGGGATTCGTATTGGCTACACCTTC,CASSSPGIRIGYTF